This T cell receptor beta chain was captured in a study of T cell responses to AZD1222 COVID-19 vaccine (dated by TCRdb to the early 2020s). Broadly, across the study: AZD1222 recipients whose second dose came at about 4 weeks and those whose second dose came at about 12 weeks were combined into one group, since spike-specific TCR depth and breadth did not differ between the two schedules. TCR sequencing covered roughly 230 trial participants: around 210 given two doses of AZD1222 and around 26 given two doses of MenACWY control vaccine. Enrollment into the trials was organized by age into subgroups of 18-55, 56-69 and 70-plus years, and those subgroups contained roughly 140, 27 and 60 TCR-sequenced participants, respectively. On the study overall, not on this receptor specifically: The vaccine-associated CD4 TCRs covered the entire spike protein, and the dominant responses fell in regions 160-218 and 743-854. Spike-specific TCR breadth and depth rose significantly after two AZD1222 doses compared with day 0 and with MenACWY recipients. Reportedly, close to half of the unique spike-specific TCRs recognized epitopes lying outside the regions that are mutated in the B.1.351 and B.1.1.7 variants. Because no day 14 peak-response samples were available, repertoires were characterized only after the peak T cell response. Participants were mostly white British and included more females than males, and it was suggested by the authors that clonal diversity may have been underestimated. Conclusions about previously exposed vaccinees were limited because only a handful of AZD1222 recipients were SARS-CoV-2 seropositive at baseline. The 56-69-year group was small, and its depth increase did not reach significance, likely because of low power.

V is cut by 3 bases and J by 8 bases, and the space between the germline ends is 11 bases. In the germline V gene, CDR1 corresponds to ENHRY and CDR2 to SYGVKD. CDR3 length: 13 amino acids, cysteine to phenylalanine. Only the CDR3 DNA stays, 39 bases, in frame from base 1. This clone has only one observation. Its binding antigen is unknown. Base qualities are not provided; no much larger clone lies one nucleotide away. This specimen's time point label, interpreted: baseline before first vaccination. Vaccinee samples came from UK trials COV001 and COV002, including a single-blind randomized controlled phase 2/3 trial of AZD1222 (ChAdOx1 nCoV-19) in healthy adults. For TCRbeta chain sequencing, PBMC samples were collected from trial participants at day 0 and at day 28 after the second dose. The CDR3 regions of human TCRbeta chains were subjected to immunosequencing. Regarding the original processing steps: Repertoire TCRs were checked for matches against a reference library of SARS-CoV-2-specific TCRs that had been generated using the MIRA antigen-specificity platform. Breadth was defined as the fraction of unique TCRs that were SARS-CoV-2-associated. Depth was defined as the fraction of total T cells that were SARS-CoV-2-associated. Using the MIRA data, each spike-specific TCR was assigned both to the spike region to which the TCR was reactive and to a CD4 or CD8 class. Log10-transformed breadth and depth values were compared by one-way ANOVA with Sidak's multiple comparisons tests. This immuneACCESS table, as held by TCRdb, lists in-frame sequences with V and J called but not all clones. Of the missing ones, under half trace to an unresolved V gene in checked studies; the others have no known cause. D and trimming were read from the DNA, whereas the V and J calls and clone size are those reported in that table. Across this sample there are 130,000 to 150,000 clones, with roughly nine tenths seen only once. The ten largest make up more than 1.3% of the sample.

The specimen comprised peripheral blood, sampled on day 0 of AZD1222 vaccination. This TCR derives from an adult in good health. The V and J genes are TRBV10-3 and TRBJ2-1; no D gene is confidently identified. The CDR3: CAISEPLGDEQFF. The DNA sequence is as follows: TGTGCCATCAGTGAACCACTTGGGGATGAGCAGTTCTTC.